This TCR beta chain derives from a study of molecular identifiers for immune sequencing clone quantification. TCRdb fed the PCR reads into MiXCR, producing one record per CDR3 protein. This sample yields about 630,000 distinct CDR3 sequences, of which 25% are seen a single time; 0.6% to 0.9% belongs to the top ten. Many counts were recorded for this clonotype. Trimming stripped 3 bases from V and 0 bases from J, with 10 bases between. This CDR3 region has 16 residues. Germline V gives CDR1 SGHNT, CDR2 YYREEE (reference sequence). The clonotype originates from a human donor in good health. Some libraries in this study had Jurkat cell RNA spiked in. The sample was naive CD8+ T cells from blood, with Jurkat cell RNA spiked in. Subset denoted: FACS-sorted CD8+CD4-CCR7+CD45RA+ naive T cells. The rearrangement joins TRBV5-4 to TRBJ2-6; unclear D gene. The CDR3, as DNA: TGTGCCAGCAGCTCGGTGGGGTTCTCTGGGGCCAACGTCCTGACTTTC. This sequence encodes CASSSVGFSGANVLTF.